This is a list of T cell receptor beta chains from one sample in a study of blood T cell repertoires in COVID-19. Sequencing used immunoSEQ multiplex PCR; TCRdb keeps in-frame clones, though not all of them. The sample contains some 150,000 clones, less than 90% of which appear only once. The sequenced sample was peripheral blood. The receptors originated from a human donor in a cohort sampled during active COVID-19. Each CDR3 is given with its conserved first and last residue. D genes are given only for firm matches. Size is stated for part of the rows, as once, few or many counts, or as a class when the clone is expanded.

d_call: .
clone_size: once
v_call: TRBV6-2/TRBV6-3
j_call: TRBJ2-3
cdr3_aa: CASSSGGRGNMDTQYF
cdr3_nt: TGTGCCAGCAGTTCCGGGGGGCGGGGGAATATGGATACGCAGTATTTT

d_call: TRBD1
clone_size: .
v_call: TRBV7-9
j_call: TRBJ1-4
cdr3_aa: CASTGTGNEKLFF
cdr3_nt: TGTGCCAGCACAGGGACAGGGAATGAAAAACTGTTTTTT

d_call: .
clone_size: .
v_call: TRBV7-2
j_call: TRBJ2-2
cdr3_aa: CASSSYTGELFF
cdr3_nt: TGTGCCAGCAGCTCTTACACCGGGGAGCTGTTTTTT

d_call: .
clone_size: .
v_call: TRBV7-2
j_call: TRBJ1-1
cdr3_aa: CASSLRAGNTEAFF
cdr3_nt: TGTGCCAGCAGCTTGAGGGCGGGGAACACTGAAGCTTTCTTT

d_call: TRBD1
clone_size: once
v_call: TRBV5-4
j_call: TRBJ1-2
cdr3_aa: CASSTPTGLTNYGYTF
cdr3_nt: TGTGCCAGCAGCACGCCGACAGGGCTGACCAACTATGGCTACACCTTC

d_call: .
clone_size: .
v_call: TRBV29-1
j_call: TRBJ1-2
cdr3_aa: CSDGQPRYGYTF
cdr3_nt: TGCAGCGACGGACAGCCCCGCTATGGCTACACCTTC

d_call: TRBD1
clone_size: .
v_call: TRBV6-4
j_call: TRBJ1-2
cdr3_aa: CASSPGTGGYGYTF
cdr3_nt: TGTGCCAGCAGCCCCGGGACAGGAGGATATGGCTACACCTTC

d_call: .
clone_size: .
v_call: TRBV7-2
j_call: TRBJ1-1
cdr3_aa: CASSSQGWNTEAFF
cdr3_nt: TGTGCCAGCAGCTCTCAGGGCTGGAACACTGAAGCTTTCTTT

d_call: TRBD1
clone_size: .
v_call: TRBV5-5
j_call: TRBJ2-5
cdr3_aa: CASSRIGQGARETQYF
cdr3_nt: TGTGCCAGCAGCCGAATCGGACAGGGGGCCAGAGAGACCCAGTACTTC

d_call: .
clone_size: .
v_call: TRBV19
j_call: TRBJ2-3
cdr3_aa: CASSMGQPRDTQYF
cdr3_nt: TGTGCCAGTAGTATGGGGCAGCCCAGAGATACGCAGTATTTT

d_call: .
clone_size: .
v_call: TRBV4-3
j_call: TRBJ2-5
cdr3_aa: CASSQEVNGETQYF
cdr3_nt: TGCGCCAGCAGCCAAGAGGTCAACGGAGAGACCCAGTACTTC

d_call: .
clone_size: .
v_call: TRBV3-1/TRBV3-2
j_call: TRBJ1-1
cdr3_aa: CASSQDTGEENTEAFF
cdr3_nt: TGTGCCAGCAGCCAAGATACGGGGGAAGAGAACACTGAAGCTTTCTTT

d_call: .
clone_size: once
v_call: TRBV27
j_call: TRBJ2-5
cdr3_aa: CASSLSRFETQYF
cdr3_nt: TGTGCCAGCAGTTTATCCCGGTTCGAGACCCAGTACTTC

d_call: .
clone_size: few
v_call: TRBV5-1
j_call: TRBJ1-6
cdr3_aa: CASSLEGGRSPLHF
cdr3_nt: TGCGCCAGCAGCTTGGAGGGAGGACGGTCACCCCTCCACTTT

d_call: .
clone_size: .
v_call: TRBV7-9
j_call: TRBJ2-3
cdr3_aa: CASSQFTDTQYF
cdr3_nt: TGTGCCAGCAGCCAATTCACAGATACGCAGTATTTT

d_call: .
clone_size: .
v_call: TRBV3-1/TRBV3-2
j_call: TRBJ2-3
cdr3_aa: CASSQPGADTQYF
cdr3_nt: TGTGCCAGCAGCCAACCCGGTGCAGATACGCAGTATTTT

d_call: TRBD1
clone_size: .
v_call: TRBV11-2
j_call: TRBJ1-4
cdr3_aa: CASSRGQLSEKLFF
cdr3_nt: TGTGCCAGCAGCCGGGGACAGCTTAGTGAAAAACTGTTTTTT

d_call: .
clone_size: .
v_call: TRBV5-1
j_call: TRBJ1-1
cdr3_aa: CASSLGGQNTEAFF
cdr3_nt: TGCGCCAGCAGCTTGGGGGGGCAGAACACTGAAGCTTTCTTT

d_call: TRBD1
clone_size: .
v_call: TRBV9
j_call: TRBJ1-5
cdr3_aa: CASSKTGTGNQPQHF
cdr3_nt: TGTGCCAGCAGCAAAACCGGGACAGGCAATCAGCCCCAGCATTTT

d_call: .
clone_size: .
v_call: TRBV6-5
j_call: TRBJ2-5
cdr3_aa: CASSRSGPETQYF
cdr3_nt: TGTGCCAGCAGCCGCAGCGGGCCGGAGACCCAGTACTTC

d_call: .
clone_size: .
v_call: TRBV12-3/TRBV12-4
j_call: TRBJ1-2
cdr3_aa: CASSSTGPYGYTF
cdr3_nt: TGTGCCAGCAGTTCTACAGGGCCCTATGGCTACACCTTC

d_call: .
clone_size: few
v_call: TRBV28
j_call: TRBJ1-1
cdr3_aa: CASTRTALKAFF
cdr3_nt: TGTGCCAGCACCCGGACAGCCCTTAAAGCTTTCTTT

d_call: .
clone_size: .
v_call: TRBV5-6
j_call: TRBJ1-1
cdr3_aa: CASGWDIGTEAFF
cdr3_nt: TGTGCCAGCGGCTGGGACATTGGCACTGAAGCTTTCTTT

d_call: .
clone_size: .
v_call: TRBV5-6
j_call: TRBJ1-3
cdr3_aa: CASSLQGAENTIYF
cdr3_nt: TGTGCCAGCAGCTTGCAGGGCGCTGAAAACACCATATATTTT

d_call: TRBD1
clone_size: once
v_call: TRBV27
j_call: TRBJ1-2
cdr3_aa: CASSLTGGYGYTF
cdr3_nt: TGTGCCAGCAGTTTGACAGGGGGCTATGGCTACACCTTC

d_call: TRBD1
clone_size: once
v_call: TRBV4-2
j_call: TRBJ2-1
cdr3_aa: CASSQAPGTGVYNEQFF
cdr3_nt: TGTGCCAGCAGCCAGGCCCCCGGGACAGGGGTGTACAATGAGCAGTTCTTC

d_call: .
clone_size: .
v_call: TRBV5-6
j_call: TRBJ1-5
cdr3_aa: CASSRGGYSNQPQHF
cdr3_nt: TGTGCCAGCAGCCGAGGCGGTTATAGCAATCAGCCCCAGCATTTT

d_call: .
clone_size: .
v_call: TRBV10-1
j_call: TRBJ2-5
cdr3_aa: CASSEIGDETQYF
cdr3_nt: TGCGCCAGCAGTGAGATCGGGGATGAGACCCAGTACTTC

d_call: .
clone_size: .
v_call: TRBV11-2
j_call: TRBJ1-3
cdr3_aa: CASSLEPRTGNTIYF
cdr3_nt: TGTGCCAGCAGCTTAGAGCCCAGGACTGGAAACACCATATATTTT

d_call: .
clone_size: once
v_call: TRBV30
j_call: TRBJ1-1
cdr3_aa: CAWTLRYLPTEAFF
cdr3_nt: TGTGCCTGGACCCTACGGTATTTACCCACTGAAGCTTTCTTT

d_call: TRBD1
clone_size: .
v_call: TRBV7-7
j_call: TRBJ2-2
cdr3_aa: CASSPGQALNTGELFF
cdr3_nt: TGTGCTAGCAGCCCGGGACAGGCCTTAAACACCGGGGAGCTGTTTTTT

d_call: TRBD1
clone_size: .
v_call: TRBV30
j_call: TRBJ1-2
cdr3_aa: CASQNRTGIDYGYTF
cdr3_nt: TGTGCCTCTCAAAATCGGACAGGAATCGACTATGGCTACACCTTC

d_call: TRBD1
clone_size: .
v_call: TRBV5-5
j_call: TRBJ1-4
cdr3_aa: CASSLGQGESTDEKLFF
cdr3_nt: TGTGCCAGCAGCTTGGGACAGGGGGAAAGCACCGATGAAAAACTGTTTTTT

d_call: TRBD1
clone_size: once
v_call: TRBV7-9
j_call: TRBJ1-1
cdr3_aa: CASSSTGGLGTEAFF
cdr3_nt: TGTGCCAGCAGCTCGACAGGGGGCTTGGGTACTGAAGCTTTCTTT

d_call: TRBD1
clone_size: .
v_call: TRBV4-1
j_call: TRBJ2-2
cdr3_aa: CASSQDRGTVAGELFF
cdr3_nt: TGCGCCAGCAGCCAAGATAGAGGGACAGTCGCCGGGGAGCTGTTTTTT

d_call: TRBD1
clone_size: few
v_call: TRBV2
j_call: TRBJ2-3
cdr3_aa: CASRGQVTDTQYF
cdr3_nt: TGTGCCAGCAGGGGACAGGTCACAGATACGCAGTATTTT

d_call: TRBD2
clone_size: .
v_call: TRBV30
j_call: TRBJ2-5
cdr3_aa: CAWRGTMGETQYF
cdr3_nt: TGTGCCTGGAGGGGGACTATGGGAGAGACCCAGTACTTC

d_call: .
clone_size: .
v_call: TRBV3-1/TRBV3-2
j_call: TRBJ2-5
cdr3_aa: CASSRLAQLQETQYF
cdr3_nt: TGTGCCAGCAGCCGCTTGGCACAGTTGCAAGAGACCCAGTACTTC

d_call: TRBD2
clone_size: .
v_call: TRBV5-1
j_call: TRBJ2-1
cdr3_aa: CASSLAQGGGTLYNEQFF
cdr3_nt: TGCGCCAGCAGCTTGGCCCAGGGCGGGGGGACACTATACAATGAGCAGTTCTTC

d_call: TRBD1
clone_size: .
v_call: TRBV30
j_call: TRBJ2-7
cdr3_aa: CAWSLRGHYEQYF
cdr3_nt: TGTGCCTGGAGTCTCAGGGGGCACTACGAGCAGTACTTC

d_call: TRBD1
clone_size: .
v_call: TRBV30
j_call: TRBJ2-7
cdr3_aa: CAWSVGQGIHEQYF
cdr3_nt: TGTGCCTGGAGTGTGGGACAGGGGATCCACGAGCAGTACTTC

d_call: .
clone_size: .
v_call: TRBV28
j_call: TRBJ2-5
cdr3_aa: CASSPSPGEREYF
cdr3_nt: TGTGCCAGCAGTCCTTCCCCGGGAGAACGAGAGTACTTC

d_call: .
clone_size: few
v_call: TRBV18
j_call: TRBJ1-5
cdr3_aa: CASSPQGMGSNQPQHF
cdr3_nt: TGTGCCAGCTCACCCCAGGGAATGGGGAGCAATCAGCCCCAGCATTTT

d_call: .
clone_size: few
v_call: TRBV7-2
j_call: TRBJ2-7
cdr3_aa: CASSLAPEYEQYF
cdr3_nt: TGTGCCAGCAGCTTAGCACCAGAATACGAGCAGTACTTC

d_call: .
clone_size: few
v_call: TRBV18
j_call: TRBJ1-6
cdr3_aa: CASSSSGTLHF
cdr3_nt: TGTGCCAGCTCATCCAGTGGCACCCTCCACTTT

d_call: .
clone_size: .
v_call: TRBV5-1
j_call: TRBJ1-1
cdr3_aa: CASSFGASGSEAFF
cdr3_nt: TGCGCCAGCAGCTTCGGGGCGTCCGGGAGTGAAGCTTTCTTT

d_call: .
clone_size: .
v_call: TRBV9
j_call: TRBJ2-5
cdr3_aa: CASSRGGGEETQYF
cdr3_nt: TGTGCCAGCAGCAGAGGGGGCGGGGAAGAGACCCAGTACTTC

d_call: .
clone_size: few
v_call: TRBV7-2
j_call: TRBJ1-1
cdr3_aa: CASSPRGYTEAFF
cdr3_nt: TGTGCCAGCAGCCCTAGGGGCTACACTGAAGCTTTCTTT

d_call: .
clone_size: .
v_call: TRBV6-1
j_call: TRBJ1-2
cdr3_aa: CASSVAQAYGYTF
cdr3_nt: TGTGCCAGCAGTGTAGCCCAAGCCTATGGCTACACCTTC

d_call: TRBD2
clone_size: .
v_call: TRBV11-2
j_call: TRBJ2-3
cdr3_aa: CASSPAAGGYADTQYF
cdr3_nt: TGTGCCAGCAGCCCGGCGGCGGGGGGTTATGCAGATACGCAGTATTTT

d_call: TRBD1
clone_size: once
v_call: TRBV4-1
j_call: TRBJ2-5
cdr3_aa: CASSQGFEGAQETQYF
cdr3_nt: TGCGCCAGCAGCCAAGGCTTTGAGGGGGCACAAGAGACCCAGTACTTC

d_call: TRBD1
clone_size: .
v_call: TRBV18
j_call: TRBJ2-3
cdr3_aa: CASSSDRTFTDTQYF
cdr3_nt: TGTGCCAGCTCATCGGACAGGACTTTCACAGATACGCAGTATTTT

d_call: .
clone_size: .
v_call: TRBV6-5
j_call: TRBJ2-7
cdr3_aa: CASSYSALRSSYEQYF
cdr3_nt: TGTGCCAGCAGTTACTCGGCACTTAGGAGCTCCTACGAGCAGTACTTC

d_call: TRBD1
clone_size: .
v_call: TRBV29-1
j_call: TRBJ2-2
cdr3_aa: CSVDQGAANTGELFF
cdr3_nt: TGCAGCGTTGACCAGGGGGCCGCGAACACCGGGGAGCTGTTTTTT